Reported below is one T cell receptor (beta chain). This sample was taken from a study of blood T cell repertoires in COVID-19. This CDR3 has 16 amino acids. The germline CDR1 and CDR2 sequences are SGHTA and FQGTGA. V lost 6 bases, J lost 5 bases, and 11 bases stayed unmatched. Profiled with immunoSEQ multiplex PCR; TCRdb holds only in-frame clones, not every one. The sample includes about 370,000 clones, about 90% of them seen just once. V gene TRBV7-3 combines with J gene TRBJ2-2, with 8 bases identical to TRBD2. Sequencing used PBMCs or T cells enriched from blood (not recorded which). This TCR was sampled from a woman aged 25 to 39 who had recovered from COVID-19. CDR3 residues: CASSPHRAGGTGELFF. In DNA form, the CDR3 reads TGTGCCAGCAGTCCCCACAGGGCGGGAGGTACCGGGGAGCTGTTTTTT.